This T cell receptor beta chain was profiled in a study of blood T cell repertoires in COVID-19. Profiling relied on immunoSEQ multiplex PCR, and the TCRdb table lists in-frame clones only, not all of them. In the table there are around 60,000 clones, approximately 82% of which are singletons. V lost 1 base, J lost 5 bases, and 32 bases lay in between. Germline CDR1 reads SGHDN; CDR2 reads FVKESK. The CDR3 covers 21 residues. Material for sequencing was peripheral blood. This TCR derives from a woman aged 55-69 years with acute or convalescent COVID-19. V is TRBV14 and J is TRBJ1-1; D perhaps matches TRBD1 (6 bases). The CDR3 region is CASSQVFGILTGGAQKTEAFF. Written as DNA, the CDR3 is TGTGCCAGCAGCCAAGTTTTTGGCATCCTGACGGGGGGGGCACAGAAAACTGAAGCTTTCTTT.